The TCR beta chain described here comes from a study of CD8+ T cells in alopecia areata. Described treatment: oral pan-JAK inhibitor, 5-10 mg twice daily. CD4+ and CD8+ T cells were sorted from PBMCs stained for CD3, CD4 and CD8. Sequencing used cDNA as its template, made by extracting RNA and reverse transcribing it. The method was immunoSEQ multiplex PCR; TCRdb's version includes in-frame clones alone and lacks a portion of them. This table has about 210,000 clones, about 64% appearing once. This CDR3 has 14 residues. The germline CDR1 and CDR2 sequences are SGHVS and FNYEAQ. With 0 bases removed from V and 5 bases from J, the gap between germline ends came to 10 bases.

This chain connects TRBV7-6 to TRBJ2-5; TRBD1 is a possible D gene (5 bases). The receptor's source is a human donor with alopecia areata. Material: CD4+ T cells sorted from blood, obtained at week 4, from a patient treated with tofacitinib. The CDR3: CASSLASNRETQYF. For the CDR3, the DNA is TGTGCCAGCAGCTTAGCCAGCAACAGGGAGACCCAGTACTTC.